The clone carrying this TCR beta chain was counted at least ten times. Its antigen is unknown. The entry originates in a study of neurological immune-mediated disorders. The study's findings and limits: Expanded clones shared no CDR3 amino acid sequences across subjects, suggesting private repertoires in all groups. The most TCR clonal expansion was seen in HTLV-1-associated myelopathy, and the least was seen in multiple sclerosis, which fell below healthy controls.

Preparation of the unsorted libraries drew on 2 million PBMCs stored at -80 C. V was pared by 4 bases and J by 2 bases, with 13 bases between. The CDR3 sequence is 15 residues long. Germline CDR1 and CDR2: SGHTS and YDEGEE. TCRdb used MiXCR to reprocess the 5' RACE reads, holding one entry per CDR3 protein. The table includes roughly 50,000 distinct CDR3 sequences, about 13% detected once. The sequencing sample was made of PBMCs. The clonotype originates from a woman aged 55-75 years with HTLV-1-associated myelopathy (HAM/TSP). V usage is TRBV5-8 and J usage is TRBJ2-1; D gene ambiguous. The CDR3 sequence is CASSLLWAPYNEQFF. The CDR3 DNA sequence: TGTGCCAGCAGCCTATTGTGGGCGCCCTACAATGAGCAGTTCTTC.